This is a list of T cell receptor beta chains from one sample in a study of blood T cells in healthy people across ages. TCRdb redid the calling of the 5' RACE reads with MiXCR, one entry per CDR3 protein. Altogether about 670,000 distinct CDR3 sequences are present, 40% to 45% being singletons, with the ten largest covering about 30%. Input material: blood. The receptor source for this set is an elderly man in good health. Each CDR3 is given with its conserved first and last residue.

len: 16
v_gene: TRBV4-2
j_gene: TRBJ2-5
CDR3aa: CASSQEGGVSQETQYF

len: 18
v_gene: TRBV20-1
j_gene: TRBJ2-4
CDR3aa: CSARVEVAGGLAKNIQYF

len: 16
v_gene: TRBV28
j_gene: TRBJ2-5
CDR3aa: CASSYPPGQYQETQYF

len: 16
v_gene: TRBV4-3
j_gene: TRBJ1-2
CDR3aa: CASSLDRGRANYGYTF

len: 15
v_gene: TRBV20-1
j_gene: TRBJ2-3
CDR3aa: CSAKTSGRATDTQYF

len: 21
v_gene: TRBV4-3
j_gene: TRBJ2-1
CDR3aa: CASSQEPPLPGSDRAYNEQFF

len: 13
v_gene: TRBV6-1
j_gene: TRBJ2-5
CDR3aa: CASSFDRQETQYF

len: 11
v_gene: TRBV20-1
j_gene: TRBJ2-5
CDR3aa: CSAGQPETQYF

len: 13
v_gene: TRBV30
j_gene: TRBJ2-7
CDR3aa: CAWSPTTPYEQYF

len: 14
v_gene: TRBV29-1
j_gene: TRBJ2-5
CDR3aa: CSLASTAGWETQYF

len: 15
v_gene: TRBV7-2
j_gene: TRBJ2-7
CDR3aa: CASSLVTGVSGEQYF

len: 16
v_gene: TRBV20-1
j_gene: TRBJ2-7
CDR3aa: CSATSISVGSYNEQYF

len: 13
v_gene: TRBV3-1
j_gene: TRBJ1-2
CDR3aa: CASSPGPGYGYTF

len: 19
v_gene: TRBV20-1
j_gene: TRBJ2-3
CDR3aa: CSARRPWGSGGFSTDMQYF

len: 14
v_gene: TRBV29-1
j_gene: TRBJ1-4
CDR3aa: CSVRGGQINEKLFF

len: 17
v_gene: TRBV20-1
j_gene: TRBJ2-3
CDR3aa: CSARSFTSGGALDTQYF

len: 16
v_gene: TRBV7-2
j_gene: TRBJ2-5
CDR3aa: CDSSPKRRQGGETQYF

len: 18
v_gene: TRBV27
j_gene: TRBJ2-7
CDR3aa: CASSFSWAPGQGLYEQYF

len: 13
v_gene: TRBV7-9
j_gene: TRBJ2-5
CDR3aa: CASSVALKETQYF

len: 15
v_gene: TRBV7-3
j_gene: TRBJ2-1
CDR3aa: CASSPTSGSYNEQFF